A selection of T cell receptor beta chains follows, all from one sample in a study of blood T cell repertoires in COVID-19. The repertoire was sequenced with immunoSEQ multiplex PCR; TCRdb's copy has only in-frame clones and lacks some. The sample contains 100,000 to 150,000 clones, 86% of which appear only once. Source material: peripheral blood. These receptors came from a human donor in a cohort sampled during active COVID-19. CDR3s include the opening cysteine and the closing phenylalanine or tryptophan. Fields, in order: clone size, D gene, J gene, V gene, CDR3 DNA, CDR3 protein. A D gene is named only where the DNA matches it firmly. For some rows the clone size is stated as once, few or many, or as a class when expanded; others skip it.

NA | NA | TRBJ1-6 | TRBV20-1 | TGCAGTGCTAGTCAGGGTGGGAATTCACCCCTCCACTTT | CSASQGGNSPLHF
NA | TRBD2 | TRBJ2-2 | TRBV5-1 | TGCGCCAGCAGCTCGCGAAAAAGAGGGACTACGAGGGGCACCGGGGAGCTGTTTTTT | CASSSRKRGTTRGTGELFF
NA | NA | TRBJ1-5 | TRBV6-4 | TGTGCCAGCAGCAAACAGGGCGGCAATCAGCCCCAGCATTTT | CASSKQGGNQPQHF
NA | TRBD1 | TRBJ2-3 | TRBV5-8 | TGTGCCAGCAGCCTAAGACAGGGAGAGGATACGCAGTATTTT | CASSLRQGEDTQYF
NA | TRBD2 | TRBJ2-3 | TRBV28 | TGTGCCAGCAGTTTATACGGGAGGGCCATCGTTAGCACAGATACGCAGTATTTT | CASSLYGRAIVSTDTQYF
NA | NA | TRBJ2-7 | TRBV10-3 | TGTGCCATCAGTGAACAGGGCTCCCACGAGCAGTACTTC | CAISEQGSHEQYF
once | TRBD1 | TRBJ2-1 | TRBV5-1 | TGCGCCAGCAGCTTCGGGACAGGCAATGAGCAGTTCTTC | CASSFGTGNEQFF
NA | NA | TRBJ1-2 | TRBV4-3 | TGCGCCAGCAGCCAAGAAATCAGGGGTTCTGGCTACACCTTC | CASSQEIRGSGYTF
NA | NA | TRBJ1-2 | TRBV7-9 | TGTGCCAGTTGGACATCAGCAAACTATGGCTACACCTTC | CASWTSANYGYTF
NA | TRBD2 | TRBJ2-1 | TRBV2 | TGTGCCAGCACGCCGGGAGGATCCTACAATGAGCAGTTCTTC | CASTPGGSYNEQFF
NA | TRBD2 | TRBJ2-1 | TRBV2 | TGTGCCAGCACCAAAAAGCGGGAGGGCCGGTTGAATGAGCAGTTCTTC | CASTKKREGRLNEQFF
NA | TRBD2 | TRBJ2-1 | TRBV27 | TGTGCCAGCAGTTTTGGGGCTAGCGGGAGCCGTGAGCAGTTCTTC | CASSFGASGSREQFF
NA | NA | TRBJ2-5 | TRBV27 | TGTGCCAGCAGTTTATTTCCGACAAGGGAGACCCAGTACTTC | CASSLFPTRETQYF
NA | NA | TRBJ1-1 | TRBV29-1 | TGCAGCGTTGAAGACGCTGAAGCTTTCTTT | CSVEDAEAFF
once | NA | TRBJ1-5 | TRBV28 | TGTGCCAGCAGTCCTACCCCGGGGAGGGGAAGGGGTCAGCCCCAGCATTTT | CASSPTPGRGRGQPQHF
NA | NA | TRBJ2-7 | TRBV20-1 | TGCAGTGCTCTTTACGAGCAGTACTTC | CSALYEQYF
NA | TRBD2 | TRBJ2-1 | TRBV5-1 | TGCGCCAGCAGGCTAGCGGGACCCTACAATGAGCAGTTCTTC | CASRLAGPYNEQFF